Following are 12 T cell receptor beta chains from one sample sequenced in a study of blood T cell repertoires in COVID-19. TCRdb's copy holds only in-frame clones and misses some; the assay was immunoSEQ multiplex PCR. The data hold approximately 280,000 clones, with 75% to 90% observed a single time. The sample comprised peripheral blood. The origin of the receptors is a middle-aged man with acute or convalescent COVID-19.

The chain uses TRBV18 and TRBJ2-5; D is possibly TRBD1 (6 bases). CDR1 KGHSH and CDR2 LQKENI come from the germline V gene. This CDR3 has 14 residues. Trimming removed 5 bases from V and 3 bases from J, with 13 bases in between. The CDR3 nucleotides are TGTGCCAGCTCATCAACGACAGGAGAAGAGACCCAGTACTTC. This gives the protein CASSSTTGEETQYF.

In this sample, this clone turned up once. The gene calls are TRBV5-1 and TRBJ1-1; the D gene is possibly TRBD1 (5 bases). CDR1 is SGHRS, CDR2 YFSETQ, per germline. Trimming took off 2 bases at V and 2 bases at J, with 19 bases between the two ends. CDR3 size: 17 residues. The CDR3 DNA follows: TGCGCCAGCAGCTTAGGACACTCGGATTCTTATAACACTGAAGCTTTCTTT. This translates into CASSLGHSDSYNTEAFF.

This rearrangement joins TRBV29-1 to TRBJ2-3; D may be TRBD1 (5 bases). Germline-derived CDR1 and CDR2 are SQVTM and ANQGSEA. The CDR3 runs to 12 residues. The CDR3: CSKGISTDTQYF. In DNA, the CDR3 is TGCAGTAAGGGGATTAGCACAGATACGCAGTATTTT.

This chain uses TRBV2 with TRBJ1-4, with a tentative D call TRBD1 (6 bases). Deletions cut 7 bases from V and 6 bases from J, with 15 bases between. The CDR3 totals 14 residues. The V gene's germline CDR1 is SNHLY and CDR2 FYNNEI. The DNA of the CDR3 is TGTGCCAGCAAACAGGGTAGATATTATGAAAAACTGTTTTTT. Translating gives CASKQGRYYEKLFF.

This chain connects TRBV3-1 (or the pseudogene TRBV3-2) to TRBJ1-4; weak D call: TRBD1 (5 bases). There are 15 residues in the CDR3. Trimming left V 5 bases short and J 5 bases short, with 15 bases between. Germline values: CDR1 LGHDT, CDR2 YNNKEL (reference sequence). CDR3: CASSFRGIPNEKLFF. For the CDR3, the DNA is TGTGCCAGCAGCTTCCGGGGGATCCCCAATGAAAAACTGTTTTTT.

The rearrangement joins TRBV4-2 to TRBJ2-1, with TRBD2 matching 11 bases. The CDR3 totals 22 residues. V lost 4 bases, J lost 2 bases, and 22 bases stayed unmatched. The germline gives CDR1 LGHNA, CDR2 YNFKEQ. CDR3 sequence: CASSLKGQAGTSGYLTYNEQFF. CDR3 DNA sequence: TGTGCCAGCAGCCTAAAAGGGCAGGCCGGGACTAGCGGTTATTTAACCTACAATGAGCAGTTCTTC.

J is TRBJ2-3 and V is TRBV7-2; 9 bases are shared with TRBD2. The CDR3 is 18 residues long. Trimming at V came to 5 bases and at J to 2 bases, leaving 14 bases not matched to a gene. CDR1 is SGHTA and CDR2 is FQGNSA in the germline V gene. CDR3 DNA: TGTGCCAGCAGCGTACCTAGCGGGGCCGCCGCGCACACAGATACGCAGTATTTT. Its translation: CASSVPSGAAAHTDTQYF.

The V gene is TRBV19, the J gene TRBJ1-6; TRBD1 matches at 7 bases. CDR1 is LNHDA and CDR2 is SQIVND in the germline V gene (reference sequence). The CDR3 consists of 14 residues. Trimming at V came to 5 bases and at J to 10 bases, leaving 8 bases not matched to a gene. The CDR3 coding sequence is TGTGCCAGTAGTGACCAGGGGGTCGGGTCACCCCTCCACTTT. Protein sequence: CASSDQGVGSPLHF. The whole variable domain, filled in from reference TRBV19 and TRBJ1-6, reads DGGITQSPKYLFRKEGQNVTLSCEQNLNHDAMYWYRQDPGQGLRLIYYSQIVNDFQKGDIAEGYSVSREKKESFPLTVTSAQKNPTAFYLCASSDQGVGSPLHFGNGTRLTVT.

For this clone: Distinct nucleotide sequences in the sample also encode this CDR3. The chain employs TRBV24-1 and TRBJ1-1; the D gene is possibly TRBD1 (6 bases). Germline V gene sequence: CDR1 KGHDR, CDR2 SFDVKD. The CDR3 runs 15 residues. Trimming pared 3 bases from V and 3 bases from J, leaving 13 bases between. Here the CDR3 reads CATSDPRGGDTEAFF. The CDR3 DNA is TGTGCCACCAGTGATCCTCGAGGGGGTGACACTGAAGCTTTCTTT.

With regard to this clone: The identical CDR3 is also encoded by other nucleotide sequences in the sample. The chain carries TRBV5-1 and TRBJ2-7, with D uncertain. Trimming took off 3 bases at V and 1 base at J, with 5 bases between the two ends. The CDR3 has 12 amino acids. Germline assignment: CDR1 SGHRS and CDR2 YFSETQ. The chain's CDR3 is CASSYNSYEQYF. The CDR3 DNA sequence: TGCGCCAGCAGCTATAATTCCTACGAGCAGTACTTC.

This clone was counted only a few times. The chain employs TRBV3-1 (or the pseudogene TRBV3-2) and TRBJ2-7; 7 positions match TRBD2. Germline V gene sequence: CDR1 LGHDT, CDR2 YNNKEL (reference sequence). CDR3 length: 14 residues. V shed 3 bases, J shed 3 bases, and the junction held 5 bases outside the gene matches. For the CDR3, the DNA is TGTGCCAGCAGCCACGGGCGGGGGTACTACGAGCAGTACTTC. Its protein product is CASSHGRGYYEQYF.

The chain recombines TRBV12-5 with TRBJ1-1, with D possibly TRBD1 on 5 matching bases. The CDR3 consists of 14 residues. The V end was cut by 4 bases, the J end by 1 base, with 10 bases between. Germline V gene data show CDR1 as LGHNT and CDR2 as FRNRAP. Here the CDR3 DNA reads TGTGCTAGTGGTTCTGGGGGGGAGAACACTGAAGCTTTCTTT. Encoded protein: CASGSGGENTEAFF.